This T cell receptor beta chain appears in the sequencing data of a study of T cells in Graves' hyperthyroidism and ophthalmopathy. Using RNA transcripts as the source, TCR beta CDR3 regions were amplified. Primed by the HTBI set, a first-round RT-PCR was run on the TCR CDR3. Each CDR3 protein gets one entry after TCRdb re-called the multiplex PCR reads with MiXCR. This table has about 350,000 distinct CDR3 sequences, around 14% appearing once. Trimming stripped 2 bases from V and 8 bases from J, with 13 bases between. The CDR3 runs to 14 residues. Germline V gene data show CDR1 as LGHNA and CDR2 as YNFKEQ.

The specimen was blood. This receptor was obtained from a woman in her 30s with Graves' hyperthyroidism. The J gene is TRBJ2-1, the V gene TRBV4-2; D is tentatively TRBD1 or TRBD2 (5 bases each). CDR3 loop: CASSQLVMGDEQFF. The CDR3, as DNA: TGTGCCAGCAGCCAACTAGTGATGGGGGATGAGCAGTTCTTC.